The 20 T cell receptor beta chains presented below share a single source sample, sequenced in a study of identical twins. TCRdb redid the calling of the 5' RACE reads with MiXCR, one entry per CDR3 protein. The sample comprises 1.5 million or so distinct CDR3 sequences, more than 30% of which are singletons, and over 0.25% rests with the top ten. The material sequenced was cord blood. Receptors were obtained from a newborn girl in good health.

The chain employs TRBV5-1 and TRBJ2-3; no clear D gene. Germline V gene lookup returns CDR1 SGHRS and CDR2 YFSETQ. V was clipped by 3 bases and J by 6 bases, with 11 bases between them. The CDR3 runs 13 residues. The CDR3 region has the DNA TGCGCCAGCAGCTCACACATGATCGATACGCAGTATTTT. It yields the protein CASSSHMIDTQYF. Full variable domain (outside the CDR3, taken from reference TRBV5-1 and TRBJ2-3): KAGVTQTPRYLIKTRGQQVTLSCSPISGHRSVSWYQQTPGQGLQFLFEYFSETQRNKGNFPGRFSGRQFSNSRSEMNVSTLELGDSALYLCASSSHMIDTQYFGPGTRLTVL.

This clonotype was observed many times. The V call is TRBV7-2, the J call TRBJ2-3, with TRBD2 matching 9 bases. The CDR3 consists of 15 residues. Germline V gene sequence: CDR1 SGHTA, CDR2 FQGNSA. Unmatched junction bases numbered 5, after V lost 1 base and J lost 6 bases. CDR3 loop: CASSLGGLAGDTQYF. In DNA, the CDR3 is TGTGCCAGCAGCTTAGGGGGACTAGCAGGCGATACGCAGTATTTT.

The chain is built from TRBV12-3 or TRBV12-4 and TRBJ2-3; the match to TRBD2 covers 14 bases. The CDR3 has 18 residues. With V trimmed by 5 bases and J by 4 bases, 11 bases remained unmatched. Here the CDR3 DNA reads TGTGCCAGCAGTCGAAGTCCGGGACTAGCGGGAGAAGCAGATACGCAGTATTTT. Translating gives CASSRSPGLAGEADTQYF.

This clonotype was recorded at least ten times. The chain joins TRBV28 to TRBJ2-4; 7 bases agree with TRBD1. Per the germline V gene, CDR1 is MDHEN and CDR2 is SYDVKM. The length of the CDR3 is 17 residues. V dropped 5 bases and J dropped 1; count of bases not matched to a gene: 11. The CDR3 region is CASSPAFADRAKNIQYF. The DNA of the CDR3 is TGTGCCAGCAGTCCCGCTTTCGCGGACAGGGCCAAAAACATTCAGTACTTC.

This clonotype has only a few counts. The junction does not match germline at one end; this may be a read error. The V and J genes are TRBV27 and TRBJ2-1; maybe TRBD1 (5 bases). Germline assignment: CDR1 MNHEY and CDR2 SMNVEV (reference sequence). CDR3 length equals 14 residues. The chain's CDR3 is CASRRQSSYDEQFF. In nucleotides, the CDR3 is TGTGCCAGCAGACGACAGAGCTCCTACGATGAGCAGTTCTTC.

The chain links TRBV3-1 to TRBJ1-1; the D is unclear. Trimming took 1 base from V and 3 from J, leaving 12 bases between them. Germline values: CDR1 LGHDT, CDR2 YNNKEL (reference sequence). CDR3 size: 15 residues. CDR3 loop: CASSQGTGWDTEAFF. The DNA for the CDR3 is TGTGCCAGCAGCCAAGGGACGGGTTGGGACACTGAAGCTTTCTTT.

The chain couples TRBV12-3 or TRBV12-4 to TRBJ2-4; 11 positions match TRBD1. Losses at the gene ends were 5 bases for V and 11 bases for J; bases not matched to a gene: 5. The CDR3 contains 13 residues. CDR3 sequence: CASSPRDRGVQYF. The CDR3 DNA sequence: TGTGCCAGCAGTCCAAGGGACAGGGGGGTTCAGTACTTC.

CDR3 coding DNA: TGTGCCAGCAGCTTAGAGCCCAGGGGCAATGAGCAGTTCTTC. Its translation: CASSLEPRGNEQFF. The chain couples TRBV11-2 to TRBJ2-1, with D possibly matching TRBD1 (6 bases). V was pared by 0 bases and J by 6 bases, with 9 bases between. CDR1 and CDR2 (germline): SGHAT, FQNNGV. The CDR3 sequence is 14 residues long.

This clonotype was counted many times. This sequence joins TRBV7-9 and TRBJ2-4, with D perhaps matching TRBD1 (6 bases). The CDR3 spans 15 residues. Germline V CDR1 and CDR2: SEHNR, FQNEAQ (reference sequence). The V and J ends lost 0 bases and 1 base respectively, with 7 bases between them. The CDR3 nucleotides are TGTGCCAGCAGCTTAGCCCAGGGGGCCAAAAACATTCAGTACTTC. Its translation: CASSLAQGAKNIQYF.

This clonotype has a count of ten or more. For the CDR3, the DNA is TGTGCCAGCAGTTACGGCTTCTCCTACGAGCAGTACTTC. Translating gives CASSYGFSYEQYF. The chain is built from TRBV6-2 or TRBV6-3 and TRBJ2-7; D is ambiguous. From germline, CDR1 is MNHEY and CDR2 SVGEGT. V was pared by 2 bases and J by 0 bases, with 5 bases between. This CDR3 region has 13 residues.

The gene calls are TRBV15 and TRBJ2-3; possible D gene TRBD2, 5 bases. V was pared by 2 bases and J by 4 bases, with 10 bases between. The CDR3 sequence is 14 residues long. The germline V gene has CDR1 LNHNV and CDR2 YYDKDF (reference sequence). The chain's CDR3 is CATSRSSSADTQYF. Here the CDR3 DNA reads TGTGCCACCAGCAGAAGTAGTAGCGCAGATACGCAGTATTTT.

V gene TRBV14 combines with J gene TRBJ1-1, with 8 nucleotides matching TRBD1. V lost 4 bases and J lost 5; bases outside the gene matches: 12. Germline lookup yields CDR1 SGHDN and CDR2 FVKESK. The length of the CDR3 is 16 residues. The CDR3 protein is CASSLGRGRRGTEAFF. CDR3 bases: TGTGCCAGCAGCCTGGGCAGGGGGCGCCGAGGGACTGAAGCTTTCTTT.

This clonotype was counted only a few times. The chain uses TRBV28 and TRBJ1-2; 7 bases are shared with TRBD1. Germline loops: CDR1 MDHEN, CDR2 SYDVKM. The CDR3 has 14 amino acids. Trimming removed 6 bases from V and 4 bases from J; junction bases left unmatched: 8. Here the CDR3 DNA reads TGTGCCAGCAGGCCCTCGGGACAGATCTATGGCTACACCTTC. This sequence encodes CASRPSGQIYGYTF.

In its sample, this clonotype was seen many times. The V and J genes are TRBV12-3 or TRBV12-4 and TRBJ2-1; TRBD2 agrees at 13 bases. CDR3 length: 14 amino acids. The V gene end was trimmed by 6 bases and the J gene end by 4 bases; junction bases not matched to a gene: 0. The CDR3: CASRTSGGYNEQFF. CDR3 coding DNA: TGTGCCAGCAGGACTAGCGGGGGGTACAATGAGCAGTTCTTC.

This clonotype was recorded many times. The chain is built from TRBV27 and TRBJ2-1; no definite D call. CDR3 length: 12 residues. CDR1 is MNHEY and CDR2 is SMNVEV in the germline V gene (reference sequence). Trimming shortened V by 6 bases and J by 7 bases, and 10 bases separated the two germline ends. CDR3 protein: CASSTNSNEQFF. The CDR3 DNA sequence: TGTGCCAGCAGCACCAATTCAAATGAGCAGTTCTTC.

Worth noting for this clonotype: A clone one base away is much larger, so this may be a read error. V usage is TRBV29-1 and J usage is TRBJ2-1; TRBD1 matches 8 bases. Per the germline V gene, CDR1 is SQVTM and CDR2 is ANQGSEA. The CDR3 loop spans 14 amino acids. CDR3 in DNA: TGCAGCGCCCTCCAGGGGGCGTCCTACATTGAGCAGTTCTTC. It encodes CSALQGASYIEQFF.

This chain links TRBV10-3 with TRBJ2-7; 7 nucleotides match TRBD1. Looked up from germline, CDR1 is ENHRY and CDR2 is SYGVKD. The CDR3 sequence is 14 residues long. The V segment lost 6 bases and the J segment 5 bases; nucleotides outside the gene matches: 10. The CDR3 nucleotides are TGTGCCATCAGCTTTGGACAGGTGGTCGACGAGCAGTACTTC. Its protein is CAISFGQVVDEQYF.

This clonotype showed up many times. The chain couples TRBV29-1 to TRBJ2-6; D is unresolved. The germline CDR1 and CDR2 sequences are SQVTM and ANQGSEA. Trimming took 5 bases from V and 4 from J, leaving 6 bases between them. The CDR3 has 12 residues. The DNA of the CDR3 is TGCAGCGTTCCAGTGGGGGCCAACGTCCTGACTTTC. Translating it yields CSVPVGANVLTF.

The chain joins TRBV28 to TRBJ2-7, with 11 bases lining up with TRBD2. Germline CDR1 is MDHEN and CDR2 is SYDVKM. With 5 bases clipped from V and 7 bases from J, the junction kept 7 bases outside the gene matches. This CDR3 contains 14 residues. The CDR3 coding sequence is TGTGCCAGCAGTCTACTAGCGGGAGTAACTGAGCAGTACTTC. It yields the protein CASSLLAGVTEQYF.

V gene TRBV5-1 combines with J gene TRBJ2-1, with TRBD1 matching 7 bases. The J call is uncertain, as TRBJ2-7 better fits the DNA end. In germline, CDR1 is SGHRS, CDR2 YFSETQ. This CDR3 is 14 amino acids long. The CDR3 sequence is CASSLQQGNNEQYF. DNA of the CDR3: TGCGCCAGCAGCCTCCAACAGGGGAACAATGAGCAGTACTTC.